Below, one TCR beta chain is given with its context. Its antigen is unidentified. This entry is derived from a study of CXCR3-negative and CXCR3-positive naive CD8 T cells. Whole-study findings and limits: Comparison of naive CXCR3-negative and CXCR3-positive cells revealed similar TRBV-TRBJ usage, while memory cells differed.

CDR3 length: 13 amino acids. CDR1 MDHEN and CDR2 SYDVKM come from the germline V gene. UMI labels and 5' RACE were used to prepare the TRB cDNA libraries. From its re-call of the 5' RACE reads, TCRdb lists each CDR3 protein once, without DNA. The data include some 130,000 distinct CDR3 sequences; the top ten clones carry 0.45% to 0.55%. A CD45RO-CCR7+CD27+CD95- profile was what naive CD8+ T cells displayed. Material for sequencing was naive CXCR3- CD8+ T cells from blood. The subset is: CD45RO-CCR7+CD27+CD95- naive CD8+ T cells lacking CXCR3 (TNR3-). The chain links TRBV28 to TRBJ2-1; TCRdb selects TRBD1, and the lack of DNA leaves this call unchecked. This sequence was found in a human donor in good health. Some clones in this sample may be carry-over from other donors' samples. CDR3 loop: CATRGDNYNEQFF. The entire variable domain, with the rest obtained from reference TRBV28 and TRBJ2-1, is as follows: DVKVTQSSRYLVKRTGEKVFLECVQDMDHENMFWYRQDPGLGLRLIYFSYDVKMKEKGDIPEGYSVSREKKERFSLILESASTNQTSMYLCATRGDNYNEQFFGPGTRLTVL.